The next 11 T cell receptor beta chains were all read from a single sample in a study of post-analysis software for immune sequencing data. Their antigens are not known. Libraries were made from TCR beta cDNA, and they carried unique molecular identifiers. TCRdb passed the PCR reads through MiXCR, listing each CDR3 protein once. The sample carries about 540,000 distinct CDR3 sequences, around 34% recorded once. Findings of the study overall: The study found TRBV5-6, TRBV5-1 and TRBV20-1 among a few TRBV segments more frequent in patients than controls.

Sequenced sample: blood. The source of these receptors is a girl younger than 18 with multiple sclerosis.

As to this clonotype: A much larger clone sits a single nucleotide away, making a read error possible. The V call is TRBV20-1, the J call TRBJ2-1; tentative D call: TRBD1 (6 bases). Germline CDR1 DFQATT, CDR2 SNEGSKA (reference sequence). The CDR3 runs to 15 residues. The V end was cut by 6 bases, the J end by 1 base, with 16 bases between. CDR3 protein: CSARLSRGSYNEQFF. The CDR3 DNA follows: TGCAGTGCCAGACTGTCCAGGGGTTCCTACAATGAGCAGTTCTTC.

This clonotype was seen at least ten times. The chain recombines TRBV7-2 with TRBJ2-3; D is possibly TRBD1 or TRBD2 (5 bases each). Germline V lookup: CDR1 SGHTA, CDR2 FQGNSA. The CDR3 is made up of 18 amino acids. V dropped 4 bases and J dropped 1 base, with 21 bases sitting between them. For the CDR3, the DNA is TGTGCCAGCAGCTCCCCGCTCGGGGCCAGCGGAGGCACAGATACGCAGTATTTT. It is translated as CASSSPLGASGGTDTQYF.

This chain uses TRBV20-1 with TRBJ1-2; 9 bases are a match to TRBD1. Germline V gives CDR1 DFQATT, CDR2 SNEGSKA (reference sequence). V lost 1 base to trimming and J lost 6 bases; unmatched junction nucleotides: 9. The CDR3 length is 15 residues. The CDR3 is CSARVGGQGLDGYTF. The CDR3 bases are TGCAGTGCTAGAGTAGGCGGACAGGGGTTGGATGGCTACACCTTC.

This clonotype was recorded a few times. The chain carries TRBV10-3 and TRBJ1-1; 8 nucleotides align to TRBD1. Germline CDR1 reads ENHRY; CDR2 reads SYGVKD. The ends lost 8 bases at V and 1 base at J; junction bases unmatched: 9. This CDR3 comprises 15 residues. In DNA, the CDR3 is TGTGCCATCCGAGGACAGGGTCTGGCGAACACTGAAGCTTTCTTT. Protein: CAIRGQGLANTEAFF.

This chain joins TRBV11-2 and TRBJ2-3; maybe TRBD2 (6 bases). The CDR3 covers 15 residues. From germline, CDR1 is SGHAT and CDR2 FQNNGV. The V end was cut by 5 bases, the J end by 2 bases, with 14 bases between. In DNA, the CDR3 is TGTGCCAGCAGCCGTTACGGGGGTGCCACAGATACGCAGTATTTT. Translated: CASSRYGGATDTQYF.

The chain recombines TRBV5-1 with TRBJ1-1; D perhaps matches TRBD1 (5 bases). The CDR3 runs to 15 residues. Germline loops: CDR1 SGHRS, CDR2 YFSETQ. Trimming pared 4 bases from V and 1 base from J, leaving 14 bases between. The CDR3 region has the DNA TGCGCCAGCAGCGGGGCCCCCGGGGGGAACACTGAAGCTTTCTTT. The encoded protein is CASSGAPGGNTEAFF.

This sequence joins TRBV5-1 and TRBJ2-7; D is tentatively TRBD1 or TRBD2 (5 bases each). CDR1 SGHRS and CDR2 YFSETQ come from the germline V gene. The CDR3 contains 12 residues. V was shortened by 5 bases and J by 5 bases, with 11 bases between the two germline ends. CDR3 in amino acids: CASSEGTHEQYF. As DNA, the CDR3 is TGCGCCAGCAGTGAAGGGACCCACGAGCAGTACTTC.

There are a few counts of this clonotype. The chain joins TRBV6-1 to TRBJ1-1; perhaps TRBD1 as D (5 bases). The germline gives CDR1 MNHNS, CDR2 SASEGT. Between the trimmed V and J ends, which lost 9 bases and 3 bases, there was a span of 17 bases. The CDR3 contains 14 residues. The CDR3 coding sequence is TGTGCCAGTAGATACTGGGACGGGGACACTGAAGCTTTCTTT. As protein: CASRYWDGDTEAFF.

The V call is TRBV28, the J call TRBJ2-5; 7 nucleotides align to TRBD2. This CDR3 has 14 amino acids. Germline trimming cut 2 bases from V and 11 bases from J; bases unmatched to any gene: 11. From germline, CDR1 is MDHEN and CDR2 SYDVKM. CDR3: CASSLLAAYNEQYF. The CDR3, as DNA: TGTGCCAGCAGTTTACTAGCGGCTTACAATGAGCAGTACTTC. Looking up the rest from reference TRBV28 and TRBJ2-5 gives the full variable domain: DVKVTQSSRYLVKRTGEKVFLECVQDMDHENMFWYRQDPGLGLRLIYFSYDVKMKEKGDIPEGYSVSREKKERFSLILESASTNQTSMYLCASSLLAAYNEQYFGPGTRLLVL.

The rearrangement uses TRBV9 and TRBJ1-6, with D unclear. This CDR3 has 15 residues. The V gene's germline CDR1 is SGDLS and CDR2 YYNGEE. With 0 bases removed from V and 7 bases from J, the gap between germline ends came to 11 bases. The CDR3 reads CASSVASRLNSPLHF. CDR3 DNA sequence: TGTGCCAGCAGCGTAGCTTCACGCCTAAATTCACCCCTCCACTTT.

This clonotype was counted at least ten times. This chain connects TRBV20-1 to TRBJ2-5, with a tentative D call TRBD2 (5 bases). Germline-derived CDR1 and CDR2 are DFQATT and SNEGSKA (reference sequence). The V gene lost 6 bases and the J gene lost 2 bases, with 13 bases spanning the gap. The CDR3 spans 13 residues. Written as DNA, the CDR3 is TGCAGTGCCGGTCCAAGACTACAAGAGACCCAGTACTTC. Amino acids: CSAGPRLQETQYF.